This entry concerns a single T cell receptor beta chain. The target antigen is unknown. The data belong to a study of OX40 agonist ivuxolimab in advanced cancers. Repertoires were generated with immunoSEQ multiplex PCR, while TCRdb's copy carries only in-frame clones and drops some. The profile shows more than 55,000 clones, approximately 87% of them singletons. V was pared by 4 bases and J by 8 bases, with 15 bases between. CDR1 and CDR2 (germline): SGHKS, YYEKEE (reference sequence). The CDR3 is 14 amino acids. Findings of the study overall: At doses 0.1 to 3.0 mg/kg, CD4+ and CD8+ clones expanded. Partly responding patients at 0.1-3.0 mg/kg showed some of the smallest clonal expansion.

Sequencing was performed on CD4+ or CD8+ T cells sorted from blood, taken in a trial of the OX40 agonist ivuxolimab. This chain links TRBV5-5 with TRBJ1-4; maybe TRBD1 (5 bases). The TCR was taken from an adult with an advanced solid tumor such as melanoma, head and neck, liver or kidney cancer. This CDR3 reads CASSTSTGVEKLFF. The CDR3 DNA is TGTGCCAGCAGCACTTCAACGGGGGTCGAAAAACTGTTTTTT.